This T cell receptor beta chain was profiled in a study of T cells in Graves' hyperthyroidism and ophthalmopathy. Regarding the study as a whole: For ophthalmopathy, model prediction preceded onset by a median about 6 months.

Amplified TCR beta CDR3 regions derived from RNA transcripts. Researchers ran a first-round RT-PCR on the TCR CDR3 using the HTBI primer set. TCRdb passed the multiplex PCR reads through MiXCR, listing each CDR3 protein once. The data show about half a million distinct CDR3 sequences, with approximately 25% seen just once and about 11% held by the top ten. This clonotype has a count of ten or more. Its antigen is not identified. This CDR3 is built from 12 residues. V was clipped by 4 bases and J by 5 bases; unmatched bases: 2. Germline values: CDR1 SGHRS, CDR2 YFSETQ. Patients were excluded because of uncontrolled infection, other autoimmune disease, pregnancy or lactation.

Specimen: blood. This chain joins TRBV5-1 and TRBJ1-2, with 7 nucleotides matching TRBD1. This TCR derives from a woman under 40 with Graves' ophthalmopathy. The CDR3 loop reads CASSRGQYGYTF. CDR3 bases: TGCGCCAGCAGCCGGGGACAGTATGGCTACACCTTC. The whole variable domain, remainder taken from reference TRBV5-1 and TRBJ1-2, is KAGVTQTPRYLIKTRGQQVTLSCSPISGHRSVSWYQQTPGQGLQFLFEYFSETQRNKGNFPGRFSGRQFSNSRSEMNVSTLELGDSALYLCASSRGQYGYTFGSGTRLTVV.